Here is one T cell receptor beta chain with its context. The repertoire was sequenced with immunoSEQ multiplex PCR; TCRdb's copy has only in-frame clones and lacks some. This sample has tens of thousands of clones; approximately 78% occur once, and the top ten carry roughly 30%. This sample was taken from a study of blood T cell repertoires in COVID-19. V was pared by 2 bases and J by 6 bases, with 7 bases of the junction left unmatched. In germline, CDR1 is SGHVS, CDR2 FNYEAQ. This CDR3 comprises 15 residues. The specimen was peripheral blood. The chain joins TRBV7-6 to TRBJ2-7, with TRBD2 matching 10 bases. The TCR was taken from a man between 60 and 75 years old with COVID-19, enrolled during active disease. This CDR3 is CASSLSLAGVREQYF. The CDR3, as DNA: TGTGCCAGCAGCTTAAGCCTAGCGGGAGTGCGCGAGCAGTACTTC. The entire variable domain, with the rest obtained from reference TRBV7-6 and TRBJ2-7, is as follows: GAGVSQSPRYKVTKRGQDVALRCDPISGHVSLYWYRQALGQGPEFLTYFNYEAQQDKSGLPNDRFSAERPEGSISTLTIQRTEQRDSAMYRCASSLSLAGVREQYFGPGTRLTVT.